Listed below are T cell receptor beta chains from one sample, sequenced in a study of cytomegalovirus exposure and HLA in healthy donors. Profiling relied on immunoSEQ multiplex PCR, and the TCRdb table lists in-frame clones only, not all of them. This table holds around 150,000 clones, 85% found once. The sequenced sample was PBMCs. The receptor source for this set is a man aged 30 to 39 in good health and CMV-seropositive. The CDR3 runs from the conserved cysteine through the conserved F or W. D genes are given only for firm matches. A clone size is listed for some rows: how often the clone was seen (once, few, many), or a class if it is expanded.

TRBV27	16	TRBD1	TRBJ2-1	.	CASSLRGTGPYNEQFF	TGTGCCAGCAGTCTCAGGGGGACAGGACCCTACAATGAGCAGTTCTTC
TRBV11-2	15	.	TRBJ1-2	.	CASSSILNRSYGYTF	TGTGCCAGCAGCTCGATCCTCAACAGGAGCTATGGCTACACCTTC
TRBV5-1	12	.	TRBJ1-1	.	CASPTRGTEAFF	TGCGCCAGCCCGACCCGGGGAACTGAAGCTTTCTTT
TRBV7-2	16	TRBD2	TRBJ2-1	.	CASSPKAGATYNEQFF	TGTGCCAGCAGCCCTAAAGCGGGGGCCACCTACAATGAGCAGTTCTTC
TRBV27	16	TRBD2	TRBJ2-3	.	CASRVDPSGVGGTQYF	TGTGCCAGCAGGGTGGACCCTAGCGGGGTGGGTGGTACGCAGTATTTT
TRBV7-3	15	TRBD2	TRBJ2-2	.	CASSLGTSNTGELFF	TGTGCCAGCAGCTTAGGGACTAGCAACACCGGGGAGCTGTTTTTT
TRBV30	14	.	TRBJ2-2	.	CAWSRGRNTGELFF	TGTGCCTGGAGCAGGGGACGGAACACCGGGGAGCTGTTTTTT
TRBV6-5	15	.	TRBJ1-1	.	CASSTLSSGGTEAFF	TGTGCCAGCAGTACCCTTTCATCCGGCGGCACTGAAGCTTTCTTT
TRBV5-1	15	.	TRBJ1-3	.	CASSSMTGFGNTIYF	TGCGCCAGCAGCTCTATGACAGGCTTTGGAAACACCATATATTTT
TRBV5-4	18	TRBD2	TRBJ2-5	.	CASSLVGSGVPIQETQYF	TGTGCCAGCAGCTTGGTTGGTAGCGGGGTACCTATTCAAGAGACCCAGTACTTC
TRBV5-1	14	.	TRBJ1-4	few	CASSLGQFNEKLFF	TGCGCCAGCAGCTTGGGGCAGTTTAATGAAAAACTGTTTTTT
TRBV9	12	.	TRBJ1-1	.	CASSPGNTEAFF	TGTGCCAGCAGCCCGGGAAACACTGAAGCTTTCTTT
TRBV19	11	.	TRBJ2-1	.	CASLDSSKQFF	TGTGCCAGTTTGGACAGCAGTAAACAGTTCTTC
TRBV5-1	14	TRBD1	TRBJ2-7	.	CASSSGTGAYEQYF	TGCGCCAGCAGTTCCGGGACAGGGGCCTACGAGCAGTACTTC
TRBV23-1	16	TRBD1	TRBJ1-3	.	CASSHPQGDSGNTIYF	TGCGCCAGCAGTCATCCCCAGGGGGACTCTGGAAACACCATATATTTT
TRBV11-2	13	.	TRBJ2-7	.	CASSPTSDNEQYF	TGTGCCAGCAGCCCGACCTCGGACAACGAGCAGTACTTC
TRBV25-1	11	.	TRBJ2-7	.	CASSDAYEQYF	TGTGCCAGCAGTGACGCCTACGAGCAGTACTTC
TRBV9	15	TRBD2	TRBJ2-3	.	CASSFSGGAMDTQYF	TGTGCCAGCAGCTTTAGCGGGGGGGCGATGGATACGCAGTATTTT
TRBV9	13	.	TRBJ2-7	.	CASSSGGTGTLNF	TGTGCCAGCAGCTCAGGGGGGACCGGGACACTAAACTTC
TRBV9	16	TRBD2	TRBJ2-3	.	CASSPSSGGHTDTQYF	TGTGCCAGCAGCCCTTCTAGCGGGGGGCACACAGATACGCAGTATTTT